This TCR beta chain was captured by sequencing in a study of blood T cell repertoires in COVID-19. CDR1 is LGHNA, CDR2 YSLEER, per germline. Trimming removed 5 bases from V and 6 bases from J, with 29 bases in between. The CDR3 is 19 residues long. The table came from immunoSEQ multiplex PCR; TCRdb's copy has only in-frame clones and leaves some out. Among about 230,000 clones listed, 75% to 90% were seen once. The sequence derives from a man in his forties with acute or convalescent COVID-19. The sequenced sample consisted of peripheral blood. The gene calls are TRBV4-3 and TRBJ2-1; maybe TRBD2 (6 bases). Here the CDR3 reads CASSASTSRRGPPGNEQFF. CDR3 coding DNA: TGCGCCAGCAGCGCATCTACTAGCCGGAGAGGGCCCCCCGGCAATGAGCAGTTCTTC.